The 28 T cell receptor beta chains below were found in one sample sequenced in a study of Ad26.COV2.S vaccination and SARS-CoV-2 variants. The treatment is: around 19 received Ad26.COV2.S at low or high dose, single or two shots; five or six received placebo; per-sample allocation not given. Sampling occurred on day 63 after the first vaccine or placebo injection. TCRdb's table, derived via immunoSEQ multiplex PCR, lists solely in-frame clones and lacks some. Of fewer than 600,000 clones in the sample, 80% to 90% were seen once. The sample was peripheral blood, taken in a trial of Ad26.COV2.S vaccine versus placebo. Every receptor here comes from a person aged 18-65 years who received the Ad26.COV2.S COVID-19 vaccine or a placebo.

The CDR3 loop is CASNLEGHQINYGYTF. The CDR3 DNA is TGTGCCAGCAATTTAGAGGGACACCAGATTAACTATGGCTACACCTTC. J is TRBJ1-2 and V is TRBV2, with D possibly being TRBD1 (6 bases). The ends were cut back, 7 bases at V and 1 base at J, with 19 bases in the middle. Per germline, CDR1 SNHLY and CDR2 FYNNEI. The CDR3 contains 16 residues. Filled out from reference TRBV2 and TRBJ1-2, the complete variable domain reads EPEVTQTPSHQVTQMGQEVILRCVPISNHLYFYWYRQILGQKVEFLVSFYNNEISEKSEIFDDQFSVERPDGSNFTLKIRSTKLEDSAMYFCASNLEGHQINYGYTFGSGTRLTVV.

The chain combines TRBV24-1 with TRBJ1-2; 11 positions agree with TRBD1. J was trimmed by 8 bases and V by 3 bases; bases with no gene match: 7. The CDR3 has 15 residues. The germline V gene has CDR1 KGHDR and CDR2 SFDVKD. Written as DNA, the CDR3 is TGTGCCACCAGTGATCCGGACAGGGGGCGAGAGGGCTACACCTTC. Its protein is CATSDPDRGREGYTF.

The V call is TRBV6-2 or TRBV6-3, the J call TRBJ1-1; D is perhaps TRBD1 (6 bases). Trimming left V 2 bases short and J 5 bases short, with 9 bases between. The CDR3 covers 13 residues. Germline lookup yields CDR1 MNHEY and CDR2 SVGEGT. The CDR3, as DNA: TGTGCCAGCAGTTACGGGGGGGCAACTGAAGCTTTCTTT. Its protein product is CASSYGGATEAFF.

The chain uses TRBV7-3 and TRBJ2-7; TRBD2 matches at 7 bases. Germline loops: CDR1 SGHTA, CDR2 FQGTGA. The CDR3 runs 14 residues. Trimming took 4 bases from V and 6 from J; bases not matched to a gene: 9. CDR3 bases: TGTGCCAGCAGCTCCGGCTCCCCGGGGGGCGAGCAGTACTTC. Its protein is CASSSGSPGGEQYF.

V usage is TRBV5-1 and J usage is TRBJ2-1; 7 bases line up with TRBD1. The CDR3 extends over 14 amino acids. Germline values: CDR1 SGHRS, CDR2 YFSETQ. Trimming took 3 bases from V and 7 from J; bases not matched to a gene: 7. CDR3 loop: CASSSGTAVNEQFF. The CDR3 DNA reads TGCGCCAGCAGCTCAGGGACAGCAGTAAATGAGCAGTTCTTC.

The chain employs TRBV6-5 and TRBJ2-7; 12 bases are shared with TRBD2. CDR1 and CDR2 from the germline V gene are MNHEY and SVGAGI. CDR3 length equals 15 residues. V shed 7 bases, J shed 4 bases, and the junction held 8 bases outside the gene matches. DNA of the CDR3: TGTGCCAGCACCTGGACTAGCGGGATGGGGTACGAGCAGTACTTC. Amino acids: CASTWTSGMGYEQYF.

The rearrangement links TRBV3-1 (or the pseudogene TRBV3-2) to TRBJ1-6; D ambiguous. The ends were cut back, 6 bases at V and 0 bases at J, with 12 bases in the middle. The CDR3 is made up of 16 amino acids. Germline CDR1 LGHDT, CDR2 YNNKEL (reference sequence). The CDR3 protein is CASSPIVSSYNSPLHF. The CDR3 nucleotides are TGTGCCAGCAGTCCAATTGTGAGCTCCTATAATTCACCCCTCCACTTT.

The CDR3: CASSQGWTGVNEQFF. CDR3 nucleotides: TGTGCCAGCAGCCAAGGATGGACAGGGGTCAATGAGCAGTTCTTC. The chain links TRBV3-1 (or the pseudogene TRBV3-2) to TRBJ2-1; 9 nucleotides match TRBD1. There are 15 residues in the CDR3. The V gene's germline CDR1 is LGHDT and CDR2 YNNKEL (reference sequence). With V trimmed by 1 base and J by 6 bases, 4 bases remained unmatched.

Comment on this clone: The same CDR3 can be traced to other DNA sequences in this sample. The V call is TRBV7-2, the J call TRBJ2-7; TRBD1 matches at 7 bases. Germline V gene lookup returns CDR1 SGHTA and CDR2 FQGNSA. With V trimmed by 0 bases and J by 0 bases, 5 bases remained unmatched. The length of the CDR3 is 16 residues. In DNA form, the CDR3 reads TGTGCCAGCAGCTTAGCGCTCGCAGGGGGCTCCTACGAGCAGTACTTC. It codes for CASSLALAGGSYEQYF.

Here the CDR3 DNA reads TGTGCCAGCAGTTTAGTGTTGGGTAACACTGAAGCTTTCTTT. Encoded protein: CASSLVLGNTEAFF. The V call is TRBV28, the J call TRBJ1-1, with unresolved D. Trimming took 2 bases from V and 2 from J, leaving 9 bases between them. The CDR3 is made up of 14 amino acids. Per the germline V gene, CDR1 is MDHEN and CDR2 is SYDVKM. The variable domain in full, completed from reference TRBV28 and TRBJ1-1, reads DVKVTQSSRYLVKRTGEKVFLECVQDMDHENMFWYRQDPGLGLRLIYFSYDVKMKEKGDIPEGYSVSREKKERFSLILESASTNQTSMYLCASSLVLGNTEAFFGQGTRLTVV.

The V call is TRBV4-2, the J call TRBJ2-5; 12 nucleotides agree with TRBD2. The germline V gene encodes CDR1 LGHNA and CDR2 YNFKEQ. The CDR3 runs to 20 residues. Trimming cost V 1 base and J 7 bases; bases outside gene matches: 19. CDR3 sequence reads: CASSQAGPGGISSGRGTQYF. In nucleotides, the CDR3 is TGTGCCAGCAGCCAAGCTGGGCCAGGGGGAATATCTAGCGGGAGGGGGACCCAGTACTTC.

The rearrangement links TRBV4-1 to TRBJ2-7; TRBD1 agrees at 8 bases. In germline, CDR1 is MGHRA, CDR2 YSYEKL. This CDR3 is 19 amino acids long. V shed 1 base, J shed 0 bases, and the junction held 14 bases outside the gene matches. CDR3 DNA sequence: TGCGCCAGCAGCCAAGTCCTCCCCCTGGGACAGGCAAGCTCCTACGAGCAGTACTTC. This codes for CASSQVLPLGQASSYEQYF.

The gene calls are TRBV9 and TRBJ2-1, with D uncertain. Trimming removed 0 bases from V and 8 bases from J, with 9 bases in between. Germline V gene sequence: CDR1 SGDLS, CDR2 YYNGEE. The CDR3 is 13 residues long. The CDR3 region is CASSVVSEYEQFF. The DNA for the CDR3 is TGTGCCAGCAGCGTAGTGTCTGAATATGAGCAGTTCTTC. The full variable domain, with the rest looked up from reference TRBV9 and TRBJ2-1, is DSGVTQTPKHLITATGQRVTLRCSPRSGDLSVYWYQQSLDQGLQFLIQYYNGEERAKGNILERFSAQQFPDLHSELNLSSLELGDSALYFCASSVVSEYEQFFGPGTRLTVL.

CDR3 nucleotides: TGTGCCAGCAGTTATAGCTCGCCAGCGCAGTATTTT. It codes for CASSYSSPAQYF. The rearrangement uses TRBV2 and TRBJ2-3; D remains unclear. Trimming took off 5 bases at V and 10 bases at J, with 13 bases between the two ends. This CDR3 is built from 12 residues. The germline CDR1 and CDR2 sequences are SNHLY and FYNNEI.

The J gene is TRBJ2-5, the V gene TRBV5-8; 10 bases are a match to TRBD1. From germline, CDR1 is SGHTS and CDR2 YDEGEE. The J segment lost 4 bases and the V segment lost 3 bases, leaving 9 bases of the junction unmatched. The CDR3 runs to 16 residues. For the CDR3, the DNA is TGTGCCAGCAGCTCGGGACAGGGGATACCAAGAGAGACCCAGTACTTC. This sequence encodes CASSSGQGIPRETQYF. The complete variable domain, with remaining parts taken from reference TRBV5-8 and TRBJ2-5, reads EAGVTQSPTHLIKTRGQQATLRCSPISGHTSVYWYQQALGLGLQFLLWYDEGEERNRGNFPPRFSGRQFPNYSSELNVNALELEDSALYLCASSSGQGIPRETQYFGPGTRLLVL.

The chain joins TRBV5-1 to TRBJ2-3; no clear D gene. The CDR3 loop spans 13 amino acids. V gave up 1 base and J gave up 4 bases, with 7 bases separating them. From germline, CDR1 is SGHRS and CDR2 YFSETQ. The CDR3 DNA reads as TGCGCCAGCAGCTTGTTCAGCGCAGATACGCAGTATTTT. It codes for CASSLFSADTQYF.

The J gene is TRBJ2-1, the V gene TRBV11-2; 13 nucleotides align to TRBD2. From germline, CDR1 is SGHAT and CDR2 FQNNGV. With V trimmed by 4 bases and J by 6 bases, 3 bases remained unmatched. The CDR3 sequence is 15 residues long. CDR3: CASSSRTSGGNEQFF. In DNA, the CDR3 is TGTGCCAGCAGCTCCCGGACTAGCGGGGGCAATGAGCAGTTCTTC.

The chain combines TRBV9 with TRBJ2-2; D is unclear. V was trimmed by 1 base and J by 1 base, leaving 8 bases between them. Per the germline V gene, CDR1 is SGDLS and CDR2 is YYNGEE. The CDR3 contains 15 residues. CDR3: CASSVRSQNTGELFF. The CDR3 coding sequence is TGTGCCAGCAGCGTAAGAAGTCAGAACACCGGGGAGCTGTTTTTT.

This clone came up once. The J gene is TRBJ2-3, the V gene TRBV5-6, with D perhaps matching TRBD1 (5 bases). The V gene lost 0 bases and the J gene lost 4 bases, with 12 bases spanning the gap. The CDR3 is 15 residues long. CDR1 SGHDT and CDR2 YYEEEE come from the germline V gene. The CDR3 protein is CASSLGQGWADTQYF. DNA for the CDR3: TGTGCCAGCAGCTTGGGGCAGGGTTGGGCAGATACGCAGTATTTT.

J is TRBJ2-1 and V is TRBV10-1; 9 bases match TRBD2. V dropped 5 bases and J dropped 4; count of bases not matched to a gene: 9. Germline CDR1 reads WNHNN; CDR2 reads SYGVQD (reference sequence). This CDR3 region has 16 residues. This CDR3 reads CASSPLTSGEYNEQFF. The CDR3 DNA sequence: TGCGCCAGCAGTCCCTTGACTAGCGGAGAGTACAATGAGCAGTTCTTC.

This clone has just one count. The junction does not match germline at one end; this may be a read error. This chain links TRBV2 with TRBJ2-1; 9 bases map to TRBD2. Looked up from germline, CDR1 is SNHLY and CDR2 is FYNNEI. CDR3 length: 12 residues. CDR3: CASRGLALKGIF. The DNA for the CDR3 is TGTGCCAGCAGGGGACTAGCCCTAAAGGGGATCTTC.

The genes are TRBV3-1 (or the pseudogene TRBV3-2) and TRBJ2-2; 7 nucleotides agree with TRBD2. The CDR3 has 15 amino acids. Germline values: CDR1 LGHDT, CDR2 YNNKEL (reference sequence). Unmatched junction bases numbered 5, after V lost 1 base and J lost 6 bases. Here the CDR3 DNA reads TGTGCCAGCAGCCAAGCCTGGGGGAGGGCCGGGGAGCTGTTTTTT. Translating it yields CASSQAWGRAGELFF.

Concerning this clone: This same CDR3 is encoded by further DNA sequences in the sample. V is TRBV29-1 and J is TRBJ2-5; D is uncertain. The germline V gene encodes CDR1 SQVTM and CDR2 ANQGSEA. This CDR3 is 10 amino acids long. V was trimmed by 7 bases and J by 3 bases, leaving 6 bases between them. The CDR3 reads CSGGEETQYF. The CDR3 DNA follows: TGCAGCGGTGGGGAAGAGACCCAGTACTTC.

This clone was counted once. In the same sample, other DNA sequences code for this CDR3. The chain is built from TRBV30 and TRBJ1-5; D ambiguous. The germline V gene has CDR1 GTSNPN and CDR2 SVGIG (reference sequence). Trimming left V 0 bases short and J 4 bases short, with 7 bases between. This CDR3 is built from 13 residues. CDR3 residues: CAWSVAGNQPQHF. The CDR3 DNA reads TGTGCCTGGAGTGTAGCGGGGAATCAGCCCCAGCATTTT.

Remarks on this clone: Other DNA sequences in the sample encode the same CDR3. The chain uses TRBV27 and TRBJ2-7; tentative D call: TRBD1 (5 bases). V dropped 6 bases and J dropped 3 bases, with 6 bases sitting between them. Germline V CDR1 and CDR2: MNHEY, SMNVEV (reference sequence). CDR3 size: 11 residues. Here the CDR3 DNA reads TGTGCCAGCAGAAGGGGCTACGAGCAGTACTTC. As protein: CASRRGYEQYF.

This clone was observed once. The chain combines TRBV7-9 with TRBJ2-7; 9 positions agree with TRBD2. The CDR3 runs to 16 residues. The V segment lost 1 base and the J segment 0 bases; nucleotides outside the gene matches: 4. Germline-derived CDR1 and CDR2 are SEHNR and FQNEAQ (reference sequence). DNA of the CDR3: TGTGCCAGCAGCTTAGTTTTAGCGGGGGCCTCCTACGAGCAGTACTTC. Protein sequence: CASSLVLAGASYEQYF.

V and J are TRBV28 and TRBJ1-4; 7 bases align to TRBD1. V dropped 8 bases and J dropped 8; count of bases not matched to a gene: 14. The germline V gene encodes CDR1 MDHEN and CDR2 SYDVKM. The CDR3 has 15 amino acids. The CDR3 protein is CASGSFAGGGEKLFF. In nucleotides, the CDR3 is TGTGCCAGCGGCTCCTTCGCAGGGGGAGGGGAAAAACTGTTTTTT.

This chain connects TRBV16 to TRBJ2-3; maybe TRBD2 (6 bases). Trimming shortened V by 4 bases and J by 1 base, and 15 bases separated the two germline ends. CDR1 is KGHSY and CDR2 is FQNENV in the germline V gene. CDR3 size: 16 residues. The CDR3 region has the DNA TGTGCCAGCAGCCTAGGCGGGACGAGGCGCACAGATACGCAGTATTTT. Its protein is CASSLGGTRRTDTQYF.